These 14 T cell receptor beta chains share one sample of origin, sequenced in a study of tumor and adjacent non-tumor tissue in lung cancer. TCRbeta libraries were built with three rounds of nested PCR, modified from ARM-PCR. A single record per CDR3 protein comes from TCRdb applying MiXCR to the multiplex PCR reads. The sample holds roughly 81,000 distinct CDR3 sequences; around two thirds are singletons and the top ten take more than 14%. This sample's RNA came from whole unsorted tissue. Sequences were obtained from lung tumor tissue. Every receptor here comes from a man between 65 and 85 years old with non-small cell lung cancer.

Turning to this clonotype: Being one base from a much bigger clone, this may be a read error. The chain joins TRBV24-1 to TRBJ1-6, with D hard to call. This CDR3 has 12 residues. Germline V CDR1 and CDR2: KGHDR, SFDVKD. The CDR3 DNA is TGTGCCACCAGCGACCTGGGCTTGCCCCACCACTTT. Translating gives CATSDLGLPHHF.

This sequence joins TRBV6-1 and TRBJ1-5; TRBD1 is a possible D gene (6 bases). The CDR3 is made up of 15 amino acids. V dropped 9 bases and J dropped 9 bases, with 24 bases sitting between them. Per the germline V gene, CDR1 is MNHNS and CDR2 is SASEGT. CDR3 coding DNA: TGTGCCAGTACGTCTCTGCCGGAGGGACATCGGCCCCAGCATTTT. Protein product: CASTSLPEGHRPQHF.

A word on this clonotype: The junction differs from germline at one of its ends, possibly a read error. The rearrangement links TRBV4-1 to TRBJ2-1; 12 bases match TRBD2. Germline CDR1 reads MGHRA; CDR2 reads YSYEKL. The CDR3 has 15 amino acids. CDR3 bases: TGCGCCGGCAGCCCGCTAGCGGGAGGGTACAATGGGCAGTTCTTC. This translates into CAGSPLAGGYNGQFF.

The V gene is TRBV6-5, the J gene TRBJ2-7, with D possibly TRBD2 on 5 matching bases. The CDR3 is 14 residues long. Trimming left V 9 bases short and J 3 bases short, with 18 bases between. CDR1 and CDR2 from the germline V gene are MNHEY and SVGAGI. In DNA form, the CDR3 reads TGTGCCAGTAGTCCCGGGATCGGTTTCTACGAGCAGTACTTC. Its translation is CASSPGIGFYEQYF.

About this clonotype itself: One junction end disagrees with the germline gene, perhaps due to a read error. The chain has TRBV11-2 and TRBJ2-7; 8 bases fit TRBD2. CDR3 length equals 16 residues. CDR1 and CDR2 (germline): SGHAT, FQNNGV. The CDR3 DNA sequence: TGTACCAGCAGCAACGCCGACACTAGCGGTCTGAGGGAGCAGTACTTC. This translates into CTSSNADTSGLREQYF.

Points on this clonotype: A much larger clone sits a single nucleotide away, making a read error possible. This chain connects TRBV4-1 to TRBJ2-2; tentatively, D is TRBD1 or TRBD2 (6 bases each). The CDR3 is 14 residues long. CDR1 MGHRA and CDR2 YSYEKL come from the germline V gene. CDR3: CASSRGQFTGGLFF. The CDR3 DNA is TGCGCCAGCAGCCGTGGACAGTTCACCGGGGGGCTGTTTTTT.

The V and J genes are TRBV28 and TRBJ2-5, with unresolved D. Germline V gene data show CDR1 as MDHEN and CDR2 as SYDVKM. V gave up 7 bases and J gave up 1 base, with 10 bases separating them. This CDR3 is 13 amino acids long. Here the CDR3 reads CASITQLQETQYF. The CDR3 DNA follows: TGTGCCAGCATCACCCAGCTCCAAGAGACCCAGTACTTC. Drawing the rest from reference TRBV28 and TRBJ2-5, the complete variable domain is DVKVTQSSRYLVKRTGEKVFLECVQDMDHENMFWYRQDPGLGLRLIYFSYDVKMKEKGDIPEGYSVSREKKERFSLILESASTNQTSMYLCASITQLQETQYFGPGTRLLVL.

Comments on this clonotype: A junction end diverges from the germline sequence, so it may reflect a read error. This sequence joins TRBV11-2 and TRBJ2-5; TRBD2 matches at 9 bases. This CDR3 region has 15 residues. CDR1 SGHAT and CDR2 FQNNGV come from the germline V gene. CDR3: CGSRPRGRVQETHYF. The CDR3 nucleotides are TGTGGCAGCAGGCCACGCGGGAGGGTCCAAGAGACCCACTACTTC.

Comments on this clonotype: Relative to the germline gene, one junction end is altered; a read error may explain this. This chain links TRBV28 with TRBJ1-1; D gene unclear. The CDR3 has 14 amino acids. Per the germline V gene, CDR1 is MDHEN and CDR2 is SYDVKM. CDR3 in amino acids: CARSLRVGNTEAFF. CDR3 nucleotide sequence: TGTGCCAGGAGTTTACGAGTAGGGAACACTGAAGCTTTCTTT.

Concerning this clonotype: Just one base apart from a much larger clone, this may be a read error. V usage is TRBV10-3 and J usage is TRBJ2-1, with a weak D call TRBD1 (5 bases). The CDR3 contains 15 residues. The germline gives CDR1 ENHRY, CDR2 SYGVKD. The CDR3 sequence: CAISDRGSSCNEQFF. The CDR3 DNA follows: TGTGCCATCAGTGATAGGGGTAGCTCCTGCAATGAGCAGTTCTTC.

This clonotype was counted ten times or more. CDR3 DNA sequence: TGTGCCAGCAGTTACCTACCCGGCGGAGTGAACACTGAAGCTTTCTTT. It yields the protein CASSYLPGGVNTEAFF. The chain combines TRBV6-6 with TRBJ1-1; D gene uncertain. CDR3 length equals 16 residues. Germline assignment: CDR1 MNHNY and CDR2 SVGAGI (reference sequence). Trimming removed 2 bases from V and 0 bases from J, with 13 bases in between.

Comment on this clonotype: Mismatch with germline at one junction end may stem from a read error. The chain has TRBV20-1 and TRBJ2-1; the D is unclear. CDR3 length: 14 residues. Germline CDR1 DFQATT, CDR2 SNEGSKA (reference sequence). CDR3 coding DNA: TGCAGTGCTAGAGTTTCGCAGTCCTATAATGAGCAGTTCTTC. This codes for CSARVSQSYNEQFF.

Notes on this clonotype: This sequence may be a read error, since a much larger clone differs from it by one base. This chain joins TRBV6-5 and TRBJ2-1; TRBD2 is a possible D gene (5 bases). The CDR3 has 16 amino acids. Germline CDR1 is MNHEY and CDR2 is SVGAGI. The V and J ends lost 4 bases and 6 bases respectively, with 19 bases between them. CDR3 bases: TGTGCCAGCAGTTCGCCTTCTAGCTGGAGCGGCAATGAGCAGTTCTTC. Amino acids: CASSSPSSWSGNEQFF.

With respect to this clonotype: One end of the junction is discordant with germline, which a read error may explain. The chain links TRBV29-1 to TRBJ1-1; D gene unclear. This CDR3 has 11 amino acids. The germline V gene has CDR1 SQVTM and CDR2 ANQGSEA. CDR3 nucleotides: TGCAGCGTTGGCCCCAGGCTGGGTGTTTTCTTC. Its translation: CSVGPRLGVFF.